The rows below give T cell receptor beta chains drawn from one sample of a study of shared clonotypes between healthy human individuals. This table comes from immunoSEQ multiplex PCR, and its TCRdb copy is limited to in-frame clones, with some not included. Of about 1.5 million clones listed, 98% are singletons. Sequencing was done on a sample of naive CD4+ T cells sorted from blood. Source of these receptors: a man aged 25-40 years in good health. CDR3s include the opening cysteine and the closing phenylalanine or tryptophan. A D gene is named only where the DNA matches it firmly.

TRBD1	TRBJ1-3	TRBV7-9	CASSPRDRDGAGNTIYF
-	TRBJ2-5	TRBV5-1	CASSLGQGRETQYF
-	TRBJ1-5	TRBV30	CAWRGGRGQPQHF
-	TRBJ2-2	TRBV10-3	CAITPVGLTNTGELFF
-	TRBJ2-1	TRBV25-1	CASSEKGNEQFF
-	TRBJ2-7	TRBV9	CASSVGGNYEQYF
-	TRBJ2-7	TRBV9	CASSVRERPYEQYF
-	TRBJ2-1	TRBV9	CASSLSPQEYNEQFF
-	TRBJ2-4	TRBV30	CAWSPENIQYF
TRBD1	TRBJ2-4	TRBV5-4	CASGLQGALNIQYF
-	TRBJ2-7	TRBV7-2	CASSSPTAISSYEQYF
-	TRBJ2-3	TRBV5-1	CASSLAKNTDTQYF
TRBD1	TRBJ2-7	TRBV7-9	CASSPWTGGYEQYF
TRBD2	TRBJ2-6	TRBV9	CASSGGTSGFSGANVLTF
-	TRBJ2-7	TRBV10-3	CATLTGPSSYEQYF
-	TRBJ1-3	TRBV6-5	CASKAGYSGNTIYF
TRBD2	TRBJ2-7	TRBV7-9	CASSSGLSGIFYEQYF
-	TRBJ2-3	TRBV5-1	CASSLGGGTDTQYF
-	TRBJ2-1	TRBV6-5	CASSRSPGSYNEQFF
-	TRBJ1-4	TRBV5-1	CASRKGSPNEKLFF
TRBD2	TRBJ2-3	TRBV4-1	CASSQSLSGRPTDTQYF
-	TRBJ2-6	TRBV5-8	CASSNRGAGANVLTF
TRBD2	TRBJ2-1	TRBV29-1	CSVEIAGGYNEQFF
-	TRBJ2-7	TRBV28	CASSLAGDTYEQYF
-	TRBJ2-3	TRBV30	CAWSAPDRSYTDTQYF
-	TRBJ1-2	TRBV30	CAWSPPGSYGYTF
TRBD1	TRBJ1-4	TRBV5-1	CASSPGTGTEKLFF
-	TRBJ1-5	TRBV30	CAWSVGAGVYAINNQPQHF
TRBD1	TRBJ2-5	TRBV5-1	CASSLFRGFQETQYF
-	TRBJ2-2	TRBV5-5	CASSLTRARTGELFF
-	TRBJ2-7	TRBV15	CATSSLRESYEQYF
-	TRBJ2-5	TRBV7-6	CASSLGAGVSIQETQYF
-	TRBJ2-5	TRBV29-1	CSVASSGRRETQYF
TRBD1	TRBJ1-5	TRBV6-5	CASSPRQGNQPQHF
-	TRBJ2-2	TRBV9	CASSAGITGELFF
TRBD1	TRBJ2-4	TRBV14	CASSPSPGQGLYYF
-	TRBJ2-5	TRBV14	CASSQVFETQYF
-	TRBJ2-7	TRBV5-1	CASSSPRQSPFYEQYF
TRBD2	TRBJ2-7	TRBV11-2	CASSLGGGYEQYF
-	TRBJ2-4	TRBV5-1	CASSPVPNPGDGNIQYF
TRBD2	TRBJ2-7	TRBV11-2	CASRLAGYEQYF
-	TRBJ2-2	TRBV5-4	CASGNGGHSNTGELFF
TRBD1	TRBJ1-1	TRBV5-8	CASSDGQGGTEAFF
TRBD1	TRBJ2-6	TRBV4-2	CASSQGGQAGANVLTF
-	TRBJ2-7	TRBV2	CASSEYTGSYEQYF
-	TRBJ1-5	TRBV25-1	CASSGQGSNQPQHF
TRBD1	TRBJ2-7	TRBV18	CASSPPSTGGYEQYF
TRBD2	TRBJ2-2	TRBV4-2	CASSQDTLAANTGELFF
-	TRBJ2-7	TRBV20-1	CSASGSYEQYF
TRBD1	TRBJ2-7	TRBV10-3	CAIRSGQGSRNEQYF
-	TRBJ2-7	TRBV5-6	CASSLGRRQLHSYEQYF
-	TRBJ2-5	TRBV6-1	CASSEARGIQETQYF
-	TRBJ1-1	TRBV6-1	CASSMTVNTEAFF
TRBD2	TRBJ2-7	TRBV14	CASSPSRGSGRFSYEQYF
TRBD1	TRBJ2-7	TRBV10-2	CASRGGTGGSYEQYF
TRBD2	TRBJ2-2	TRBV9	CASSVGASGSFTGELFF
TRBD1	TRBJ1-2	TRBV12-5	CASGLVRTGGIGYGYTF